A single sample gave rise to the 19 T cell receptor beta chains below, sequenced in a study of post-analysis software for immune sequencing data. What these receptors recognize is not known. Study outcomes and limitations: Five or six TRBV segments (TRBV5-6, TRBV5-1 and TRBV20-1 among them) occurred more frequently in patients than in controls.

TCR beta cDNA libraries had unique molecular identifiers. Each CDR3 protein is one row after TCRdb ran MiXCR on the PCR reads. The table has about 150,000 distinct CDR3 sequences, approximately 30% seen once. Specimen: blood. The receptor source for this set is a girl under 18 with multiple sclerosis.

As for this clonotype: Just one base apart from a much larger clone, this may be a read error. The chain carries TRBV5-1 and TRBJ2-7, with a weak D call TRBD2 (5 bases). Trimming left V 7 bases short and J 6 bases short, with 17 bases between. The V gene's germline CDR1 is SGHRS and CDR2 YFSETQ. This CDR3 has 13 amino acids. CDR3 nucleotides: TGCGCCAGCGGCCTCGGGGTTAGTGCCGAGCAGTACTTC. This sequence encodes CASGLGVSAEQYF.

This clonotype came up many times. V gene TRBV5-1 combines with J gene TRBJ1-2; D is unresolved. The V end was cut by 9 bases, the J end by 3 bases, with 18 bases between. This CDR3 has 14 residues. Looked up from germline, CDR1 is SGHRS and CDR2 is YFSETQ. The CDR3: CATKRGLEDYGYTF. Here the CDR3 DNA reads TGCGCCACCAAAAGAGGTCTAGAGGACTATGGCTACACCTTC. The full variable domain, with the rest looked up from reference TRBV5-1 and TRBJ1-2, is KAGVTQTPRYLIKTRGQQVTLSCSPISGHRSVSWYQQTPGQGLQFLFEYFSETQRNKGNFPGRFSGRQFSNSRSEMNVSTLELGDSALYLCATKRGLEDYGYTFGSGTRLTVV.

CDR3 sequence (DNA): TGTGCCAGCAGTTATCAGTACAGCACAGATACGCAGTATTTT. As protein: CASSYQYSTDTQYF. The gene calls are TRBV2 and TRBJ2-3; D not resolved. CDR1 is SNHLY, CDR2 FYNNEI, per germline. The CDR3 is made up of 14 amino acids. Trimming removed 5 bases at V and 0 bases at J, with 9 bases between. The variable domain in full, with the rest retrieved from reference TRBV2 and TRBJ2-3, is EPEVTQTPSHQVTQMGQEVILRCVPISNHLYFYWYRQILGQKVEFLVSFYNNEISEKSEIFDDQFSVERPDGSNFTLKIRSTKLEDSAMYFCASSYQYSTDTQYFGPGTRLTVL.

This clonotype was observed at least ten times. The chain carries TRBV10-3 and TRBJ2-1; D is possibly TRBD2 (6 bases). The CDR3 is made up of 15 amino acids. Trimming pared 3 bases from V and 7 bases from J, leaving 16 bases between. Germline CDR1 and CDR2: ENHRY and SYGVKD. The CDR3 nucleotides read TGTGCCATCAGTGAAGCAGCGGAGGGTCGTAATGAGCAGTTCTTC. This translates into CAISEAAEGRNEQFF.

Many counts were recorded for this clonotype. V and J are TRBV10-3 and TRBJ2-1, with no clear D. CDR1 ENHRY and CDR2 SYGVKD come from the germline V gene. V was cut by 4 bases and J by 8 bases, with 18 bases left in between. The CDR3 is 15 residues long. The CDR3 DNA sequence: TGTGCCATCAGTGCCCCGCGACTGAAACTGGATGAGCAGTTCTTC. The encoded protein is CAISAPRLKLDEQFF.

At least ten counts were recorded for this clonotype. V usage is TRBV7-8 and J usage is TRBJ2-7; D perhaps matches TRBD1 (6 bases). Per germline, CDR1 SGHVS and CDR2 FQNEAQ. CDR3 length: 15 residues. The V end was cut by 4 bases, the J end by 2 bases, with 15 bases between. CDR3 sequence reads: CASSSRPGQTYEQYF. Here the CDR3 DNA reads TGTGCCAGCAGCTCACGTCCCGGACAGACCTACGAGCAGTACTTC.

Remarks on this clonotype: A much bigger clone sits one base away, suggesting this may be a read error. The chain has TRBV5-1 and TRBJ2-1, with D tentatively TRBD1 (6 bases). The germline V and J ends were trimmed by 3 bases and 0 bases, with 10 bases remaining between them. This CDR3 contains 15 residues. CDR1 and CDR2 (germline): SGHRS, YFSETQ. This chain's CDR3 is CASSWQGSSYNEQFF. The CDR3 coding sequence is TGCGCCAGCAGCTGGCAGGGGAGCTCCTACAATGAGCAGTTCTTC.

As concerns this clonotype: Relative to the germline gene, one junction end is altered; a read error may explain this. The V gene is TRBV5-6, the J gene TRBJ2-5, with TRBD1 matching 7 bases. The CDR3 extends over 15 amino acids. The germline V gene encodes CDR1 SGHDT and CDR2 YYEEEE. CDR3 bases: TGTGTCAGCAGCACATGGGGGACAGATAACAATGAGCAGTACTTC. Translation gives CVSSTWGTDNNEQYF.

This clonotype was detected a few times. The chain uses TRBV3-1 and TRBJ2-1; TRBD2 matches 7 bases. The germline CDR1 and CDR2 sequences are LGHDT and YNNKEL (reference sequence). The CDR3 contains 14 residues. The V gene end was trimmed by 5 bases and the J gene end by 3 bases; junction bases not matched to a gene: 4. The CDR3 DNA reads as TGTGCCAGCAGCGGACTAGAAGTCTACAATGAGCAGTTCTTC. Translation: CASSGLEVYNEQFF.

This clonotype was seen many times. The V and J genes are TRBV5-1 and TRBJ2-7; 8 bases are a match to TRBD2. With V trimmed by 0 bases and J by 9 bases, 11 bases remained unmatched. CDR3 length equals 15 residues. The germline gives CDR1 SGHRS, CDR2 YFSETQ. DNA for the CDR3: TGCGCCAGCAGCTTGGGAGCGGGAGTAATAGCGCGGCAGTACTTC. Amino acid sequence: CASSLGAGVIARQYF.

Comment on this clonotype: A much bigger clone sits one base away, suggesting this may be a read error. The V and J genes are TRBV9 and TRBJ1-1; TRBD1 aligns across 7 bases. CDR3 length equals 16 residues. Trimming took 0 bases from V and 2 from J; bases not matched to a gene: 7. Looked up from germline, CDR1 is SGDLS and CDR2 is YYNGEE. CDR3 bases: TGTGCCAGCAGCGTAGACGTCAGGGGGGCAAACACTGAAGCTTTCTTT. Encoded protein: CASSVDVRGANTEAFF.

V is TRBV11-3 and J is TRBJ2-7; 9 bases fit TRBD1. V lost 1 base to trimming and J lost 7 bases; unmatched junction nucleotides: 8. This CDR3 has 15 amino acids. Germline V gives CDR1 SGHNT, CDR2 YENEEA. The DNA for the CDR3 is TGTGCCAGCAGCTTAGTGGACAGGGGAGGAAGGGAGCAGTACTTC. As protein: CASSLVDRGGREQYF.

With regard to this clonotype: One end of the junction varies from germline; a read error may be responsible. The gene calls are TRBV15 and TRBJ1-1; perhaps TRBD1 as D (5 bases). The CDR3 is made up of 13 amino acids. CDR1 is LNHNV, CDR2 YYDKDF, per germline (reference sequence). The CDR3, as DNA: TGTACCACCAGCAGCCGAAGGGGCACTGAAGCTTTCTTT. Translating it yields CTTSSRRGTEAFF.

A few counts support this clonotype. The chain's CDR3 is CASSSITGQGVSGANVLTF. The CDR3, as DNA: TGCGCCAGCAGCTCCATAACGGGACAGGGCGTCTCTGGGGCCAACGTCCTGACTTTC. This sequence joins TRBV5-1 and TRBJ2-6, with 9 positions matching TRBD1. Germline V gene sequence: CDR1 SGHRS, CDR2 YFSETQ. The V and J ends lost 3 bases and 0 bases, in that order; junction bases with no gene match: 10. This CDR3 is 19 amino acids long.

Concerning this clonotype itself: The junction and the germline gene differ at one end; a read error may be behind it. V is TRBV5-1 and J is TRBJ1-4; unclear D gene. Germline loops: CDR1 SGHRS, CDR2 YFSETQ. The CDR3 covers 13 residues. This CDR3 reads CASGASTNEELFF. The CDR3 nucleotides read TGCGCCAGTGGCGCGTCAACTAATGAAGAACTGTTTTTT.

The rearrangement uses TRBV6-5 and TRBJ1-1; no clear D. This CDR3 spans 11 amino acids. V dropped 6 bases and J dropped 3 bases, with 5 bases sitting between them. Germline assignment: CDR1 MNHEY and CDR2 SVGAGI. CDR3 protein: CASRSYTEAFF. CDR3 nucleotides: TGTGCCAGCAGGAGCTACACTGAAGCTTTCTTT.

This clonotype was counted many times. The rearrangement joins TRBV9 to TRBJ2-7; D possibly corresponds to TRBD2 (5 bases). Trimming pared 0 bases from V and 3 bases from J, leaving 16 bases between. From germline, CDR1 is SGDLS and CDR2 YYNGEE. This CDR3 spans 16 amino acids. CDR3 DNA: TGTGCCAGCAGCGTAGGGGTCGGGGTTTTAAGCTACGAGCAGTACTTC. Protein product: CASSVGVGVLSYEQYF.

Comment on this clonotype: A much bigger clone sits one base away, suggesting this may be a read error. The chain employs TRBV12-3 or TRBV12-4 and TRBJ2-1; no clear D gene. The CDR3 loop spans 15 amino acids. Here the CDR3 reads CASSLRRSPYNERFF. CDR3 coding DNA: TGTGCCAGCAGTTTGAGGCGGAGTCCCTACAATGAGCGGTTCTTC.

In its sample, this clonotype was seen many times. CDR3 DNA: TGCGCCAGCAGCTGGACAGGGTCCTCCTACGAGCAGTACTTC. Protein product: CASSWTGSSYEQYF. This sequence joins TRBV5-1 and TRBJ2-7; TRBD1 aligns across 8 bases. Trimming at V came to 3 bases and at J to 0 bases, leaving 2 bases not matched to a gene. This CDR3 contains 14 residues. Germline V gene data show CDR1 as SGHRS and CDR2 as YFSETQ.